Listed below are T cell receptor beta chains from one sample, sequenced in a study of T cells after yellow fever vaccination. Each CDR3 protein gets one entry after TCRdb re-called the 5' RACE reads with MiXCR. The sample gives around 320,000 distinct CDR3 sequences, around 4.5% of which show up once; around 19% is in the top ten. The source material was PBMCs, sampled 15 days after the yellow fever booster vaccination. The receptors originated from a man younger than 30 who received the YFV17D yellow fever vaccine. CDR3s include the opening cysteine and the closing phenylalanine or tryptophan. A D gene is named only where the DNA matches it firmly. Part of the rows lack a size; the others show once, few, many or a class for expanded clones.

TGTGCCAGCAGTACGCTCACAGGGTTCTACGAGCAGTACTTC	CASSTLTGFYEQYF	TRBJ2-7	TRBV6-2/TRBV6-3	many	NA
TGCGCCAGCGACCTGGGACAGGGGCCCCCTAATGAGCAGTTCTTC	CASDLGQGPPNEQFF	TRBJ2-1	TRBV5-1	NA	TRBD1
TGTGCCAGCAGTTTAATGGGGGCTACCTACAATGAGCAGTTCTTC	CASSLMGATYNEQFF	TRBJ2-1	TRBV12-3/TRBV12-4	few	NA
TGTGCCAGCTCACCTGAAACCCGGGGAGCTTTCTTT	CASSPETRGAFF	TRBJ1-1	TRBV18	NA	NA
TGTGCCAGCAGCCCAACAGGACAGGGAAATCGTGGGACCCAGTACTTC	CASSPTGQGNRGTQYF	TRBJ2-5	TRBV12-3/TRBV12-4	many	TRBD1
TGCGCCAGCAGCCCGTCGGGACAGGGACGTTCACCCCTCCACTTT	CASSPSGQGRSPLHF	TRBJ1-6	TRBV5-1	many	TRBD1
TGTGCCAGCAGCTTAGCCGGGACAGCGGTGGGCAATGAGCAGTTCTTC	CASSLAGTAVGNEQFF	TRBJ2-1	TRBV7-2	many	TRBD1
TGTGCCAGCAGTCCGAGACAGGGGTACCAAGAGACCCAGTACTTC	CASSPRQGYQETQYF	TRBJ2-5	TRBV12-3/TRBV12-4	NA	TRBD1
TGCGCCAGCAGCGGACGGACAGGGGGGACCGGGGAGCTGTTTTTT	CASSGRTGGTGELFF	TRBJ2-2	TRBV4-1	NA	TRBD1
TGTGCCAGCCAAGGGAGGGGGGTTAACTATGGCTACACCTTC	CASQGRGVNYGYTF	TRBJ1-2	TRBV7-2	NA	NA
TGCAGTGCGAGACTAGCGGGGGGCCCCGGAGATACGCAGTATTTT	CSARLAGGPGDTQYF	TRBJ2-3	TRBV20-1	many	TRBD2
TGTGCCAGCAGCGAAGTTAACCAAGAGACCCAGTACTTC	CASSEVNQETQYF	TRBJ2-5	TRBV2	many	NA
TGCAGTACCAAACCAGGGTATTCACCCCTCCACTTT	CSTKPGYSPLHF	TRBJ1-6	TRBV20-1	many	NA
TGTGCCAGTAGTATAGGGGACAGCGCTTCTGGGGCCAACGTCCTGACTTTC	CASSIGDSASGANVLTF	TRBJ2-6	TRBV19	few	TRBD1
TGCAGTGCTCCCGGGACTAGCGGGGTTCACACCGGGGAGCTGTTTTTT	CSAPGTSGVHTGELFF	TRBJ2-2	TRBV20-1	NA	TRBD2
TGTGCCAGCAGCCCCGAGGGAGGGGATGAAAAACTGTTTTTT	CASSPEGGDEKLFF	TRBJ1-4	TRBV6-5	many	NA
TGTGCCAGTATGGCTTTGACCAGGGGGGACAATCAGCCCCAGCATTTT	CASMALTRGDNQPQHF	TRBJ1-5	TRBV19	NA	TRBD1
TGTGCCAGCAGTGACTCGACTAGCGGGGGAAGGTATTTT	CASSDSTSGGRYF	TRBJ2-3	TRBV6-4	few	TRBD2
TGTGCCAGCAGCGTATGGGGGTTTCCTACAGATACGCAGTATTTT	CASSVWGFPTDTQYF	TRBJ2-3	TRBV9	few	NA
TGTGCCAGCAGCTTCTCTAGCCCCACAGGCCAGGGGGAAAAACTGTTTTTT	CASSFSSPTGQGEKLFF	TRBJ1-4	TRBV7-2	many	NA
TGCAGTGCGACCAAGACAGGGCCCACCGGGGAGCTGTTTTTT	CSATKTGPTGELFF	TRBJ2-2	TRBV20-1	many	TRBD1
TGTGCCAGCAGTTTGGATACAGGGTTCCCCACTGAAGCTTTCTTT	CASSLDTGFPTEAFF	TRBJ1-1	TRBV12-3/TRBV12-4	few	NA
TGCAGCGTGATTACGGTCAATACCGGGGAGCTGTTTTTT	CSVITVNTGELFF	TRBJ2-2	TRBV29-1	many	NA
TGTGCCAGCGCTGACAGGGGGCTCGGCCAGCCCCAGCATTTT	CASADRGLGQPQHF	TRBJ1-5	TRBV6-1	many	TRBD1
TGTGCCAGCAGTCTCCGGGCCGAGCGGCCCCAGCATTTT	CASSLRAERPQHF	TRBJ1-5	TRBV6-5	many	NA
TGTGCCAGCAGCGTAGAGCAAGAGACCCAGTACTTC	CASSVEQETQYF	TRBJ2-5	TRBV9	many	NA
TGCGCCAGCAGCCGACAGGGGCAGGGGACTTCTGGGGCCAACGTCCTGACTTTC	CASSRQGQGTSGANVLTF	TRBJ2-6	TRBV4-1	few	TRBD1
TGCGCCAGCACACGGGACAGGGGGACCCAAGAGACCCAGTACTTC	CASTRDRGTQETQYF	TRBJ2-5	TRBV5-1	few	TRBD1
TGTGCCAGCAGCCAAGGGACAGGGACGATCGGGGAGCTGTTTTTT	CASSQGTGTIGELFF	TRBJ2-2	TRBV7-8	few	TRBD1
TGCGCCAGCAGCCAAGATGGTTTTCTTAGCACAGATACGCAGTATTTT	CASSQDGFLSTDTQYF	TRBJ2-3	TRBV4-1	many	NA
TGTGCCAGCAGTGCCGGTTATGGTGGGGAGCTGTTTTTT	CASSAGYGGELFF	TRBJ2-2	TRBV2	few	NA